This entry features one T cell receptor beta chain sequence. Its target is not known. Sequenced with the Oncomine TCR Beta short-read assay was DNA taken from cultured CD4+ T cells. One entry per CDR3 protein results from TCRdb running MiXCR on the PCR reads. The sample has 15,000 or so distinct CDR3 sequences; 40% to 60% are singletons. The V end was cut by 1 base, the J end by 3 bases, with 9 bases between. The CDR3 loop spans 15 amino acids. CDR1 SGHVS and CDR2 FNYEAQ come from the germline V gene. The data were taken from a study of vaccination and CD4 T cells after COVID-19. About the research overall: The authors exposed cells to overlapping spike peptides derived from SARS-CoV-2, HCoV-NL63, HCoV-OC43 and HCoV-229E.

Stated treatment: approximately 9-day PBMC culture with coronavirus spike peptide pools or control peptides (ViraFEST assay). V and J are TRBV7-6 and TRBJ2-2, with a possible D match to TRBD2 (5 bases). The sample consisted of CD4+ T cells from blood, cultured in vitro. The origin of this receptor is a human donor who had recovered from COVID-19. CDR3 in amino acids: CASSLERTDTGELFF. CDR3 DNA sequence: TGTGCCAGCAGCTTAGAGCGGACGGACACCGGGGAGCTGTTTTTT.